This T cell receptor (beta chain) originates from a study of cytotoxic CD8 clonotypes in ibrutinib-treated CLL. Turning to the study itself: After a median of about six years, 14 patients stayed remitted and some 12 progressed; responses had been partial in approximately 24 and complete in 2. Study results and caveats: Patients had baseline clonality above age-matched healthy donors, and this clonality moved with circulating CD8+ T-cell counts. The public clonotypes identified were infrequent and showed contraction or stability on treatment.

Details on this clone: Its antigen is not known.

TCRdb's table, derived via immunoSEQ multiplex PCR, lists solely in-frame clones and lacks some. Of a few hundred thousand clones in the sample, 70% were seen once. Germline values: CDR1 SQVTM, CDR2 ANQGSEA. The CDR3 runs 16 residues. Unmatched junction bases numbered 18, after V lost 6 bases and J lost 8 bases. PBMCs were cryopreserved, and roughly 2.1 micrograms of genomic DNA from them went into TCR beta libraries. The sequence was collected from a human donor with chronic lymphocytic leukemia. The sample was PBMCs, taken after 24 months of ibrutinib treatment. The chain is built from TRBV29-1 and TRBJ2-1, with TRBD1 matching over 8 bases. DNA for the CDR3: TGCAGCGTGCCAACTTCCGACAGGGGTCCTATCGATGAGCAGTTCTTC. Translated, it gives CSVPTSDRGPIDEQFF.